The 10 T cell receptor beta chains in this list originate from one sample, sequenced in a study of early T cells in non-severe SARS-CoV-2 infection. TCRdb independently ran MiXCR on the 5' RACE reads; one entry per CDR3 protein. The sample consists of more than 95,000 distinct CDR3 sequences, roughly 17% of them appearing once. Material: whole blood. All receptors derive from an adult who was a healthcare worker with PCR-confirmed SARS-CoV-2 infection or an uninfected control (not recorded which).

The J gene is TRBJ2-7, the V gene TRBV20-1; TRBD1 agrees at 10 bases. Germline values: CDR1 DFQATT, CDR2 SNEGSKA (reference sequence). The length of the CDR3 is 13 residues. V lost 7 bases and J lost 7; bases outside the gene matches: 10. The CDR3 reads CSGRGTGVGEQYF. The DNA of the CDR3 is TGCAGTGGAAGAGGGACAGGGGTGGGTGAGCAGTACTTC.

This clonotype was detected only a few times. The chain employs TRBV7-2 and TRBJ2-1; the D is unclear. The CDR3 totals 13 residues. V was shortened by 2 bases and J by 7 bases, with 9 bases between the two germline ends. In germline, CDR1 is SGHTA, CDR2 FQGNSA. The CDR3 DNA is TGTGCCAGCAGCTTACCTCTGACTAATGAGCAGTTCTTC. Its translation is CASSLPLTNEQFF.

The chain is built from TRBV28 and TRBJ2-3, with 10 positions matching TRBD2. CDR3 length equals 17 residues. V shed 7 bases, J shed 7 bases, and the junction held 17 bases outside the gene matches. Germline values: CDR1 MDHEN, CDR2 SYDVKM. CDR3 nucleotides: TGTGCCAGCACCATAAGGAGTAGCGGGGGGTTCACGAATACGCAGTATTTT. Its translation: CASTIRSSGGFTNTQYF.

The rearrangement joins TRBV20-1 to TRBJ2-5; 8 bases align to TRBD1. The V gene's germline CDR1 is DFQATT and CDR2 SNEGSKA (reference sequence). V shed 6 bases and J 3 bases; nucleotides not matched to a gene: 9. The CDR3 totals 14 residues. The CDR3 sequence is CSAQGQEGEETQYF. The CDR3 nucleotides are TGCAGTGCCCAGGGACAGGAGGGGGAAGAGACCCAGTACTTC.

This clonotype was recorded at least ten times. This chain links TRBV20-1 with TRBJ2-1; TRBD2 is a possible D gene (6 bases). The CDR3 spans 15 residues. Germline loops: CDR1 DFQATT, CDR2 SNEGSKA (reference sequence). Trimming stripped 0 bases from V and 0 bases from J, with 9 bases between. In DNA form, the CDR3 reads TGCAGTGCTAGAGATATAGCGGTCTCCTACAATGAGCAGTTCTTC. Residues: CSARDIAVSYNEQFF.

This clonotype was counted between two and nine times. The chain combines TRBV7-9 with TRBJ1-2; D uncertain. Germline V gene data show CDR1 as SEHNR and CDR2 as FQNEAQ (reference sequence). Trimming pared 5 bases from V and 5 bases from J, leaving 9 bases between. The CDR3 runs 12 residues. In DNA form, the CDR3 reads TGTGCCAGCAGCCCGAAATTATATGGCTACACCTTC. As protein: CASSPKLYGYTF.

This chain uses TRBV12-3 or TRBV12-4 with TRBJ1-1; 11 bases are a match to TRBD1. Trimming cost V 6 bases and J 9 bases; bases outside gene matches: 6. There are 13 residues in the CDR3. CDR3 residues: CASRRDRGRKAFF. The CDR3 DNA is TGTGCCAGCAGGAGGGACAGGGGGAGGAAAGCTTTCTTT.

This clonotype was seen ten or more times. The chain is built from TRBV30 and TRBJ2-7; D gene unclear. V lost 0 bases to trimming and J lost 5 bases, with 11 bases between them. There are 13 residues in the CDR3. Germline values: CDR1 GTSNPN, CDR2 SVGIG (reference sequence). CDR3 nucleotide sequence: TGTGCCTGGAGTGTAAACCCCCCTCACGAGCAGTACTTC. Protein: CAWSVNPPHEQYF.

V and J are TRBV28 and TRBJ2-3; 10 bases are shared with TRBD2. Germline CDR1 is MDHEN and CDR2 is SYDVKM. V shed 4 bases, J shed 4 bases, and the junction held 11 bases outside the gene matches. The CDR3 totals 17 residues. The CDR3 DNA reads TGTGCCAGCAGTTCATTCGGGACTAGCGTGGAGGCAGATACGCAGTATTTT. It is translated as CASSSFGTSVEADTQYF.

Ten or more counts support this clonotype. The V and J genes are TRBV5-1 and TRBJ2-7; 7 bases map to TRBD1. J lost 4 bases, V lost 4 bases, and 5 bases had no gene match. The CDR3 contains 13 residues. Per the germline V gene, CDR1 is SGHRS and CDR2 is YFSETQ. The CDR3 sequence: CASSRDRRYEQYF. CDR3 in DNA: TGCGCCAGCAGCCGGGACAGAAGATACGAGCAGTACTTC.